The T cell receptor beta chain described here comes from a study of T cell repertoires in cytomegalovirus infection. Turning to the study itself: Signatures in public TCR beta sequences pointed to both CMV infection and matching HLA type.

TCRdb reprocessed the reads with MiXCR, giving one entry per CDR3 protein. Of fewer than 250,000 distinct CDR3 sequences in the sample, approximately 13% were seen once. The CDR3 is 14 residues long. V was trimmed by 2 bases and J by 2 bases, leaving 12 bases between them. Germline V gene lookup returns CDR1 DFQATT and CDR2 SNEGSKA (reference sequence). This clonotype was detected a few times. The antigen remains unidentified. Study-wide results and limits: Cumulative public TCR beta family frequency identified CMV carriers with the relevant HLA. Clonotype analysis showed dominance of the ex vivo response by HLA-C-restricted CMV-specific TCR beta clonotypes.

Sequencing was performed on PBMCs. The chain has TRBV20-1 and TRBJ2-5; D perhaps matches TRBD2 (7 bases). This clonotype was obtained from a human donor in good health (CMV status not recorded). Some clones in this sample may be carry-over from other donors' samples. CDR3 amino acids: CSARYGGRQETQYF. The CDR3 region has the DNA TGCAGTGCTAGATACGGGGGGCGGCAAGAGACCCAGTACTTC.